These T cell receptor beta chains were read from a single sample in a study of T cell responses to AZD1222 COVID-19 vaccine. The assay was immunoSEQ multiplex PCR, and TCRdb's table has in-frame clones only and misses some. The sample shows about 150,000 clones, about nine tenths of them seen only once. The sample here was peripheral blood, taken after recovery from COVID-19. These receptor sequences come from an adult who had recovered from COVID-19. The CDR3 runs from the conserved cysteine through the conserved F or W. The D gene is left open where the match is weak. Clone size appears in some rows only: once, few, many, or a class for an expanded clone.

v_gene,d_gene,j_gene,abundance,CDR3nt,CDR3aa
TRBV2,TRBD1,TRBJ1-1,-,TGTGCCAGCACCTTCGACAGGGGCCATGAAGCTTTCTTT,CASTFDRGHEAFF
TRBV27,-,TRBJ2-7,-,TGTGCCAGCAGGGCAAGGGCGGGCCCCCCGGGAAACGAGCAGTACTTC,CASRARAGPPGNEQYF
TRBV7-2,-,TRBJ1-5,-,TGTGCCAGCAGCTTAGATGTAGGGGGCAATCAGCCCCAGCATTTT,CASSLDVGGNQPQHF
TRBV6-6,-,TRBJ2-4,-,TGTGCCAGCAGTTACTCAGGGGACATTCAGTACTTC,CASSYSGDIQYF
TRBV19,-,TRBJ2-7,-,TGTGCCAGTAGTATAACTAGGGGCGGGGAGCAGTACTTC,CASSITRGGEQYF
TRBV6-5,-,TRBJ1-2,-,TGTGCCAGCAGTCCCATTGAAGGGCTTTATGGCTACACCTTC,CASSPIEGLYGYTF
TRBV7-3,TRBD2,TRBJ2-3,-,TGTGCCAGCAGTCTATCCGCGGGGCGGGGGGCCGCAGATACGCAGTATTTT,CASSLSAGRGAADTQYF
TRBV4-3,-,TRBJ1-1,-,TGCGCCAGCAGCCAAGGAAGGAACACTGAAGCTTTCTTT,CASSQGRNTEAFF
TRBV7-7,-,TRBJ2-5,once,TGTGCCAGCAGCTTAGGTGCCATCCAGGGGGAGACCCAGTACTTC,CASSLGAIQGETQYF
TRBV11-3,-,TRBJ2-1,once,TGTGCCAGCAGCTTACGCAGGGGAGACTACAATGAGCAGTTCTTC,CASSLRRGDYNEQFF
TRBV5-8,TRBD1,TRBJ1-6,-,TGTGCCAGCAGCGCCGGGACAGGTGAGTCACCCCTCCACTTT,CASSAGTGESPLHF
TRBV3-1/TRBV3-2,-,TRBJ2-3,-,TGTGCCAGCAGCCTTAGCACAGATACGCAGTATTTT,CASSLSTDTQYF
TRBV9,-,TRBJ1-1,-,TGTGCCAGCAGCGTGAAAGGGGGAACCATGAACACTGAAGCTTTCTTT,CASSVKGGTMNTEAFF
TRBV18,-,TRBJ2-5,-,TGTGCCAGCTCCTCCCCTGGGGACCAAGAGACCCAGTACTTC,CASSSPGDQETQYF
TRBV7-9,TRBD1,TRBJ1-1,-,TGTGCCAGCAGCTTTTGGAGGGGGCGACTGAACACTGAAGCTTTCTTT,CASSFWRGRLNTEAFF